The entry below gives a single T cell receptor (beta chain) sequence along with its context. As yet, its antigen is unknown. The data originate from a study of graft-versus-host responses after intestinal transplantation. Study-wide results and caveats: Levels of circulating GvH clones at their peak were associated with early post-transplant HvG declines.

The repertoire was sequenced with immunoSEQ multiplex PCR; TCRdb's copy has only in-frame clones and lacks some. This repertoire shows tens of thousands of clones, nearly 95% found once; its top ten account for 0.2% to 0.25%. V lost 4 bases and J lost 4, with 10 bases in between. The length of the CDR3 is 13 residues. Germline CDR1 SNHLY, CDR2 FYNNEI. The sequence came from a human donor who was the organ donor for an intestinal transplant. Sequenced here: unstimulated CD8+ T cells sorted from spleen or lymph node cells, sampled before transplant. The chain employs TRBV2 and TRBJ1-1; perhaps TRBD1 as D (5 bases). DNA of the CDR3: TGTGCCAGCAGTGGGCGGGGCTTCACTGAAGCTTTCTTT. Encoded protein: CASSGRGFTEAFF. Full variable domain (rest looked up from reference TRBV2 and TRBJ1-1): EPEVTQTPSHQVTQMGQEVILRCVPISNHLYFYWYRQILGQKVEFLVSFYNNEISEKSEIFDDQFSVERPDGSNFTLKIRSTKLEDSAMYFCASSGRGFTEAFFGQGTRLTVV.